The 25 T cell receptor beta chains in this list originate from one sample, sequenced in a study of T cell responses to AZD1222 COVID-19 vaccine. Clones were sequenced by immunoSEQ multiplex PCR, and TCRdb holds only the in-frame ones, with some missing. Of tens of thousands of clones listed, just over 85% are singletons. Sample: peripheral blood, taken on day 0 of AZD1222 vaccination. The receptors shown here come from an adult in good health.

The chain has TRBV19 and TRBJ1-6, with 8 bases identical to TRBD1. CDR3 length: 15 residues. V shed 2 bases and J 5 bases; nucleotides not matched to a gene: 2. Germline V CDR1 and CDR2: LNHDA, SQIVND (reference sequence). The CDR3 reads CASSISTGDNSPLHF. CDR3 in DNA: TGTGCCAGTAGTATATCGACAGGGGATAATTCACCCCTCCACTTT.

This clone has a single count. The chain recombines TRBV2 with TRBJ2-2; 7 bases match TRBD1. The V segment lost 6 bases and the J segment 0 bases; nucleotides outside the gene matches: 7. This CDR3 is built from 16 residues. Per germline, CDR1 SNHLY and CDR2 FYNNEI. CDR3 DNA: TGTGCCAGCAGGGGACAGCCAATCTCGAACACCGGGGAGCTGTTTTTT. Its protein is CASRGQPISNTGELFF.

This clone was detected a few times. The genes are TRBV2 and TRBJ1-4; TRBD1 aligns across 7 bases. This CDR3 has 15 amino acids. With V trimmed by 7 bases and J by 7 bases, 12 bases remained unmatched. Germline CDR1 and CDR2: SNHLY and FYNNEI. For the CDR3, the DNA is TGTGCCAGCAACCAAGGGACAGTGGCCTCTGAAAAACTGTTTTTT. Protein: CASNQGTVASEKLFF. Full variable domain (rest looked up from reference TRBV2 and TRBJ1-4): EPEVTQTPSHQVTQMGQEVILRCVPISNHLYFYWYRQILGQKVEFLVSFYNNEISEKSEIFDDQFSVERPDGSNFTLKIRSTKLEDSAMYFCASNQGTVASEKLFFGSGTQLSVL.

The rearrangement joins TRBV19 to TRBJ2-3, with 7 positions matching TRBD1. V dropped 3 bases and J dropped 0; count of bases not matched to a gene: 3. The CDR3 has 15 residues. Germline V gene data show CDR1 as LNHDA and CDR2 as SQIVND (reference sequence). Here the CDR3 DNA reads TGTGCCAGTAGTATCCAGACAGGGAGCACAGATACGCAGTATTTT. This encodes CASSIQTGSTDTQYF.

Written as DNA, the CDR3 is TGTGCCAGCAGCTTAATTGAGGGGATGGGAGCTTTCTTT. Residues: CASSLIEGMGAFF. The gene calls are TRBV11-2 and TRBJ1-1; perhaps TRBD1 as D (5 bases). This CDR3 spans 13 amino acids. V was cut by 2 bases and J by 10 bases, with 14 bases left in between. Germline CDR1 is SGHAT and CDR2 is FQNNGV.

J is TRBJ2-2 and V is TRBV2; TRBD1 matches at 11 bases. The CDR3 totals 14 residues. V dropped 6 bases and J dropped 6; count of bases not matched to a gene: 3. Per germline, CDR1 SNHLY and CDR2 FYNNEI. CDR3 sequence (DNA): TGTGCCAGCAGCAGGACAGGGGGCGCCGGGGAGCTGTTTTTT. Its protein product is CASSRTGGAGELFF.

The CDR3 sequence: CASSSPEVDRVRSNQPQHF. The CDR3 nucleotides are TGTGCCAGCAGCTCCCCAGAGGTGGACAGGGTGAGGAGCAATCAGCCCCAGCATTTT. The V call is TRBV9, the J call TRBJ1-5, with 8 bases lining up with TRBD1. Germline CDR1 SGDLS, CDR2 YYNGEE. The CDR3 covers 19 residues. V shed 4 bases, J shed 1 base, and the junction held 16 bases outside the gene matches.

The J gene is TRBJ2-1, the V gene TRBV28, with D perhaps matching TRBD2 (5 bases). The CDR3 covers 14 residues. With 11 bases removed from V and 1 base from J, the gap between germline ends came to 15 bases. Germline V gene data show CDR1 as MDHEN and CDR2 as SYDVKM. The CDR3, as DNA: TGTGCCGCCCAGTCGGAGGAATCCTACAATGAGCAGTTCTTC. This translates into CAAQSEESYNEQFF.

DNA for the CDR3: TGTGCCAGCAGTCCCGGACAGGGGCGGGGGCAGTACTTC. Encoded protein: CASSPGQGRGQYF. V usage is TRBV12-3 or TRBV12-4 and J usage is TRBJ2-7; 9 bases align to TRBD1. V gave up 5 bases and J gave up 9 bases; unmatched junction bases: 8. The CDR3 length is 13 residues.

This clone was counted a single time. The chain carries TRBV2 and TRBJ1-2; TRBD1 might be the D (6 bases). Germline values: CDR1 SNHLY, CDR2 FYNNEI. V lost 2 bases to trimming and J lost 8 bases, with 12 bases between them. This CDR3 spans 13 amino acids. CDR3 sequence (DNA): TGTGCCAGCAGTGAATGGGGGGCGGAAGGCTACACCTTC. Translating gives CASSEWGAEGYTF.

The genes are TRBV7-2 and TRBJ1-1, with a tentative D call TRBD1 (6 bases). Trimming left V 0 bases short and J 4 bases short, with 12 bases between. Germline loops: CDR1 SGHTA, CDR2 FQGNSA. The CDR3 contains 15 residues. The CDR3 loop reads CASSLAGGAGTEAFF. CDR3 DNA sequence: TGTGCCAGCAGCTTAGCCGGGGGCGCGGGCACTGAAGCTTTCTTT.

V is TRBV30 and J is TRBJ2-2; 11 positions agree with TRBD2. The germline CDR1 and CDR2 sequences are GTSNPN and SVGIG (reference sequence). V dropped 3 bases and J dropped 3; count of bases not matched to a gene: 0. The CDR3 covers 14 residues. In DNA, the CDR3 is TGTGCCTGGAGGACTAGCGGGGACACCGGGGAGCTGTTTTTT. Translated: CAWRTSGDTGELFF.

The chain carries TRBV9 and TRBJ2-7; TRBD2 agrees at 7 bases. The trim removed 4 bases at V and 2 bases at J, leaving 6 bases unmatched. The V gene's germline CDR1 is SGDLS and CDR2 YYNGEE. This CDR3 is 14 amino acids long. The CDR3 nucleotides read TGTGCCAGCAGCTCTTCCGGGACTACCTACGAGCAGTACTTC. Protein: CASSSSGTTYEQYF.

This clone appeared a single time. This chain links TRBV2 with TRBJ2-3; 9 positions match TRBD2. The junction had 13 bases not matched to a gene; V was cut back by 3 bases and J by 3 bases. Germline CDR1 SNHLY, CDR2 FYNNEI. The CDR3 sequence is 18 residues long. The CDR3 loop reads CASSEWILGGGGTDTQYF. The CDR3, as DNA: TGTGCCAGCAGTGAGTGGATTCTTGGCGGGGGGGGTACAGATACGCAGTATTTT.

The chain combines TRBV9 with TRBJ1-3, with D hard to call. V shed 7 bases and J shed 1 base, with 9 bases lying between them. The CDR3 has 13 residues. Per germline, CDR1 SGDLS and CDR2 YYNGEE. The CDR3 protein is CASGRPSGNTIYF. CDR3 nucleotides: TGTGCCAGCGGCCGACCGTCTGGAAACACCATATATTTT.

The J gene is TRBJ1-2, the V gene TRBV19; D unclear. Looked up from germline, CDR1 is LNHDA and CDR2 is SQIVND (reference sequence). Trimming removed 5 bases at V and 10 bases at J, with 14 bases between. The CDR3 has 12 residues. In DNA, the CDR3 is TGTGCCAGTAGTTTTACTACGGGTTTCTACACCTTC. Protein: CASSFTTGFYTF. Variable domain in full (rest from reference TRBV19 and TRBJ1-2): DGGITQSPKYLFRKEGQNVTLSCEQNLNHDAMYWYRQDPGQGLRLIYYSQIVNDFQKGDIAEGYSVSREKKESFPLTVTSAQKNPTAFYLCASSFTTGFYTFGSGTRLTVV.

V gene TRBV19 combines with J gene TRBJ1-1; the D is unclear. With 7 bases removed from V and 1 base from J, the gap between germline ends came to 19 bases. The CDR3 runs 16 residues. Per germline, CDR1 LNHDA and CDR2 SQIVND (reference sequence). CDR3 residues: CASKIHYSFPNTEAFF. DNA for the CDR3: TGTGCCAGTAAGATACATTATTCCTTCCCGAACACTGAAGCTTTCTTT.

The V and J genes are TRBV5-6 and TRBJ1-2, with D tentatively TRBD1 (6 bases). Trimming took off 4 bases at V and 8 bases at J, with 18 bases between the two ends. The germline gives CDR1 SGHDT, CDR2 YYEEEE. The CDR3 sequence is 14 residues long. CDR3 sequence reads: CASSRRNRATGYTF. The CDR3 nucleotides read TGTGCCAGCAGCCGAAGAAACAGGGCTACGGGCTACACCTTC.

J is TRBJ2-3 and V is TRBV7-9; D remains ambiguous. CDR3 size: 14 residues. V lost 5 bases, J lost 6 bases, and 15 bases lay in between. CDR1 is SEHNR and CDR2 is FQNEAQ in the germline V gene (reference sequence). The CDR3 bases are TGTGCCAGCAGCCTCGGTACTATCCTGGATACGCAGTATTTT. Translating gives CASSLGTILDTQYF.

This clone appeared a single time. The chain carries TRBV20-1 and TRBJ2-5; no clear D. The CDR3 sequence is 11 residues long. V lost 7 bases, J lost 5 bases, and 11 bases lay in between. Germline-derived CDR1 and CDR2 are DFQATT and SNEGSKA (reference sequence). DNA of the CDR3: TGCAGTGTTCCAATGGGGGAGACCCAGTACTTC. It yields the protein CSVPMGETQYF.

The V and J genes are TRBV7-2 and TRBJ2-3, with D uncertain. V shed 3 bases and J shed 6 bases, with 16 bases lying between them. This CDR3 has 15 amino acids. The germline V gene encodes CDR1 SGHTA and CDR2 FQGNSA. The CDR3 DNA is TGTGCCAGCAGCTTCTCCGGCCTTCCCTTCGATACGCAGTATTTT. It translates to CASSFSGLPFDTQYF.

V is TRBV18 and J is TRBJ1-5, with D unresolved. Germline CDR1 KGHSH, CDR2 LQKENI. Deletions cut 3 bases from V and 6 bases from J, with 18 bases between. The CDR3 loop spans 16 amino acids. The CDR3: CASSPGGQVGIQPQHF. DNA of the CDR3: TGTGCCAGCTCACCGGGCGGGCAGGTCGGTATTCAGCCCCAGCATTTT. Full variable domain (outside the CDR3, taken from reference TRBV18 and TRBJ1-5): NAGVMQNPRHLVRRRGQEARLRCSPMKGHSHVYWYRQLPEEGLKFMVYLQKENIIDESGMPKERFSAEFPKEGPSILRIQQVVRGDSAAYFCASSPGGQVGIQPQHFGDGTRLSIL.

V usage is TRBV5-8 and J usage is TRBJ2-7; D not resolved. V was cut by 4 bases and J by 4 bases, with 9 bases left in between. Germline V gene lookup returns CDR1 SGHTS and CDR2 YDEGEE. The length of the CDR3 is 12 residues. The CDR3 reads CASSRTLYEQYF. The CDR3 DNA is TGTGCCAGCAGCCGAACTCTATACGAGCAGTACTTC. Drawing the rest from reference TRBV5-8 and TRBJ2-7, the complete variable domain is EAGVTQSPTHLIKTRGQQATLRCSPISGHTSVYWYQQALGLGLQFLLWYDEGEERNRGNFPPRFSGRQFPNYSSELNVNALELEDSALYLCASSRTLYEQYFGPGTRLTVT.

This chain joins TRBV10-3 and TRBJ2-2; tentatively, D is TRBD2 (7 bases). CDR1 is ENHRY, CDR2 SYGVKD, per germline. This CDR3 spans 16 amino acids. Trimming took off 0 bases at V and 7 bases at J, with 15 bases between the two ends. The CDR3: CAISESSGGRGGELFF. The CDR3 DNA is TGTGCCATCAGTGAGTCGTCCGGGGGGCGCGGCGGGGAGCTGTTTTTT.

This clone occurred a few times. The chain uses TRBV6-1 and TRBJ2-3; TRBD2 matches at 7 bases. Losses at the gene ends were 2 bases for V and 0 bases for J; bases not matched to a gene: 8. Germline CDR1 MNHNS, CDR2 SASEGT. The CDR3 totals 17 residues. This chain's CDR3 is CASSERRSGASTDTQYF. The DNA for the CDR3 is TGTGCCAGCAGTGAAAGACGGAGCGGGGCTAGCACAGATACGCAGTATTTT.